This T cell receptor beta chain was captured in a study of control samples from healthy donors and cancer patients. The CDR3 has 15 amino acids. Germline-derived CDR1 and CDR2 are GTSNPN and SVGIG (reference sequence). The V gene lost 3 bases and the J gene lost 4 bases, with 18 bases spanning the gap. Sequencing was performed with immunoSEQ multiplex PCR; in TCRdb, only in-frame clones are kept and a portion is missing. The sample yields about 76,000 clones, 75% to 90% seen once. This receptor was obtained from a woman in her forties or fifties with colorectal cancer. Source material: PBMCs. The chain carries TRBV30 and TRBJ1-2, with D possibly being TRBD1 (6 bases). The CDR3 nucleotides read TGTGCCTGGAGCCGCGGGACATCGGAACCCTATGGCTACACCTTC. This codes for CAWSRGTSEPYGYTF.